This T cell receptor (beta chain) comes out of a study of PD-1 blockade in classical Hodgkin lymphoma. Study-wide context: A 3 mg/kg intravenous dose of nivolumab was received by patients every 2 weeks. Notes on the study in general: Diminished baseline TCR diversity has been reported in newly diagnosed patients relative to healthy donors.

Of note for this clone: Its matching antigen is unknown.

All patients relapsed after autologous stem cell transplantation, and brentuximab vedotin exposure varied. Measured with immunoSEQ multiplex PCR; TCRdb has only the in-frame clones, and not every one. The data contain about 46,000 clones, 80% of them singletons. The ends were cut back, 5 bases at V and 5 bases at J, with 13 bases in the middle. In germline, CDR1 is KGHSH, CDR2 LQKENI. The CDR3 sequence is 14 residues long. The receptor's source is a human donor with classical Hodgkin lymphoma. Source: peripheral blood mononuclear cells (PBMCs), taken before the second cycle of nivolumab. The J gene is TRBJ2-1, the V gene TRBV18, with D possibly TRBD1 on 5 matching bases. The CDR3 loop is CASSGAGRDNEQFF. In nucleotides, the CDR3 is TGTGCCAGCTCAGGGGCAGGGCGAGACAATGAGCAGTTCTTC.